A single sample gave rise to the 29 T cell receptor beta chains below, sequenced in a study of spatial heterogeneity in lung cancer. Study-wide results and limits: Tracking of tumor mutation counts was seen in expanded intratumoral alpha and beta TCR counts.

Using its own MiXCR run on the 5' RACE reads, TCRdb lists one record per CDR3 protein. Here the sample spans a few thousand distinct CDR3 sequences, around 12% being singletons. Time point meaning: sample taken at primary tumor resection. No antigen has been identified for these receptors. The specimen comprised lung tumor tissue, sampled at surgery. The receptors stem from a male donor with early-stage non-small cell lung cancer.

The V call is TRBV10-3, the J call TRBJ2-7; 8 bases are shared with TRBD2. Germline lookup yields CDR1 ENHRY and CDR2 SYGVKD. The CDR3 has 14 residues. J was trimmed by 7 bases and V by 5 bases; bases with no gene match: 10. As DNA, the CDR3 is TGTGCCATCAGTAAGGGACTAGGGGCCTCTGAGCAGTACTTC. Translated: CAISKGLGASEQYF.

This clonotype qualifies as large. This chain uses TRBV2 with TRBJ1-4, with TRBD1 matching 7 bases. Germline V gene data show CDR1 as SNHLY and CDR2 as FYNNEI. Trimming at V came to 7 bases and at J to 6 bases, leaving 8 bases not matched to a gene. CDR3 length equals 14 residues. For the CDR3, the DNA is TGTGCCAGCAAAGGGAGACAGGGTTATGAAAAACTGTTTTTT. This codes for CASKGRQGYEKLFF.

This clonotype was observed many times. The DNA of the CDR3 is TGTGCCAGCAGCCGACTAGCGTATGGCGGGGAGCTGTTTTTT. It encodes CASSRLAYGGELFF. The V and J genes are TRBV7-3 and TRBJ2-2; 8 nucleotides line up with TRBD2. CDR1 is SGHTA and CDR2 is FQGTGA in the germline V gene. The V and J ends lost 5 bases and 7 bases, in that order; junction bases with no gene match: 6. CDR3 size: 14 residues.

By sample share, this clonotype is medium-sized. This chain uses TRBV2 with TRBJ2-1; 9 nucleotides align to TRBD2. Germline V gives CDR1 SNHLY, CDR2 FYNNEI. V dropped 6 bases and J dropped 8; count of bases not matched to a gene: 11. The CDR3 extends over 15 amino acids. CDR3 coding DNA: TGTGCCAGCAGCGAGCGGGGGGCGGTCCCCCATGAGCAGTTCTTC. Protein sequence: CASSERGAVPHEQFF.

This clonotype is categorized as medium-sized. The rearrangement uses TRBV6-1 and TRBJ1-2; TRBD1 aligns across 8 bases. Germline CDR1 is MNHNS and CDR2 is SASEGT. V lost 4 bases, J lost 4 bases, and 8 bases stayed unmatched. The CDR3 extends over 15 amino acids. The CDR3 here is CASSAIGQGRYGYTF. Here the CDR3 DNA reads TGTGCCAGCAGTGCCATTGGACAGGGCCGCTATGGCTACACCTTC.

By share, this clonotype ranks as large (0.1 to 1%). The V call is TRBV12-3 or TRBV12-4, the J call TRBJ2-3; TRBD2 matches 14 bases. The V gene end was trimmed by 5 bases and the J gene end by 2 bases; junction bases not matched to a gene: 6. The length of the CDR3 is 17 residues. In DNA form, the CDR3 reads TGTGCCAGCAGTGCCGGACTAGCGGGGGGATACACAGATACGCAGTATTTT. This sequence encodes CASSAGLAGGYTDTQYF.

In this sample, this clonotype is medium-sized (0.01 to 0.1%). This rearrangement joins TRBV2 to TRBJ2-7; tentative D call: TRBD2 (5 bases). Trimming cost V 5 bases and J 2 bases, with 19 bases left between them. CDR1 SNHLY and CDR2 FYNNEI come from the germline V gene. The CDR3 length is 16 residues. CDR3 nucleotide sequence: TGTGCCAGCAGTTCTCCGACGGAGGATAATCCCTACGAGCAGTACGTC. This gives the protein CASSSPTEDNPYEQYV.

This clonotype rates as medium-sized. This chain connects TRBV5-4 to TRBJ1-1; D is ambiguous. The CDR3 extends over 13 amino acids. CDR1 is SGHNT and CDR2 is YYREEE in the germline V gene (reference sequence). V lost 3 bases and J 1 base, leaving 7 bases between the germline ends. The CDR3 DNA sequence: TGTGCCAGCAGCTCCGCTAGGAACACTGAAGCTTTCTTT. Translated, it gives CASSSARNTEAFF. Together with reference TRBV5-4 and TRBJ1-1, the CDR3 gives the full variable domain: ETGVTQSPTHLIKTRGQQVTLRCSSQSGHNTVSWYQQALGQGPQFIFQYYREEENGRGNFPPRFSGLQFPNYSSELNVNALELDDSALYLCASSSARNTEAFFGQGTRLTVV.

By share, this clonotype ranks as medium-sized. The chain combines TRBV20-1 with TRBJ1-3, with a tentative D call TRBD1 (5 bases). Germline-derived CDR1 and CDR2 are DFQATT and SNEGSKA (reference sequence). This CDR3 region has 13 residues. V was pared by 6 bases and J by 4 bases, with 13 bases between. The CDR3, as DNA: TGCAGTGCCTTGGGACTCTCAGGAAACACCATATATTTT. Translation gives CSALGLSGNTIYF.

This clonotype is medium-sized by share. The chain combines TRBV12-3 or TRBV12-4 with TRBJ2-7; 11 bases align to TRBD1. V was clipped by 5 bases and J by 2 bases; unmatched bases: 8. The CDR3 is 16 amino acids. CDR3 sequence (DNA): TGTGCCAGCAGTCCGGGCCGGGACAGGGGGGCCTACGAGCAGTACTTC. Its protein is CASSPGRDRGAYEQYF.

The V call is TRBV19, the J call TRBJ1-1; D gene ambiguous. The CDR3 sequence is 13 residues long. Germline-derived CDR1 and CDR2 are LNHDA and SQIVND (reference sequence). V was shortened by 5 bases and J by 6 bases, with 13 bases between the two germline ends. The chain's CDR3 is CASSPRIPSEAFF. CDR3 sequence (DNA): TGTGCCAGTAGTCCCCGCATCCCCTCTGAAGCTTTCTTT.

This clonotype is labeled as large. The chain joins TRBV6-5 to TRBJ2-3; D may be TRBD1 or TRBD2 (7 bases each). The CDR3 is 15 amino acids. The V end was cut by 4 bases, the J end by 8 bases, with 19 bases between. Germline CDR1 is MNHEY and CDR2 is SVGAGI. This chain's CDR3 is CASSFSRGGPGTQYF. The CDR3 nucleotides read TGTGCCAGCAGTTTTTCCAGGGGGGGCCCGGGTACGCAGTATTTT.

This clonotype is medium-sized within its sample. At one of its ends the junction is not consistent with the germline gene, which may arise from a read error. V usage is TRBV10-1 and J usage is TRBJ1-2; D not certain. This CDR3 comprises 14 residues. CDR1 is WNHNN and CDR2 is SYGVQD in the germline V gene (reference sequence). This CDR3 is CASSERWNSLWLHF. CDR3 nucleotides: TGCGCCAGCAGTGAGAGGTGGAACTCACTATGGCTACACTTC.

This clonotype has a handful of counts. The V and J genes are TRBV30 and TRBJ1-1, with D unclear. Germline loops: CDR1 GTSNPN, CDR2 SVGIG (reference sequence). V lost 2 bases and J 5 bases, leaving 6 bases between the germline ends. This CDR3 is 11 amino acids long. CDR3 sequence reads: CAWSRRTEAFF. In nucleotides, the CDR3 is TGTGCCTGGAGTCGTCGAACTGAAGCTTTCTTT.

This clonotype is termed medium-sized. This chain uses TRBV7-2 with TRBJ1-3; no definite D call. V lost 5 bases and J 3 bases, leaving 11 bases between the germline ends. Germline assignment: CDR1 SGHTA and CDR2 FQGNSA. The CDR3 totals 14 residues. The CDR3 loop reads CASSPTVGGNTIYF. The CDR3 DNA is TGTGCCAGCAGCCCCACGGTGGGTGGAAACACCATATATTTT.

In its sample, this clonotype ranks as medium-sized. The chain links TRBV2 to TRBJ2-3; D is unresolved. This CDR3 has 12 residues. V was trimmed by 9 bases and J by 5 bases, leaving 12 bases between them. Germline V lookup: CDR1 SNHLY, CDR2 FYNNEI. The CDR3 spells CASSTRRDTQYF. CDR3 DNA: TGTGCCAGTTCGACCCGACGAGATACGCAGTATTTT.

This clonotype rates as medium-sized. The chain recombines TRBV20-1 with TRBJ2-1, with unresolved D. Germline V lookup: CDR1 DFQATT, CDR2 SNEGSKA (reference sequence). Deletions cut 0 bases from V and 14 bases from J, with 17 bases between. This CDR3 has 13 amino acids. CDR3 DNA: TGCAGTGCTAGAGATCGAACCGCGACCGGAGAGTTCTTC. Its protein product is CSARDRTATGEFF.

This clonotype is judged medium-sized. The chain is built from TRBV12-3 or TRBV12-4 and TRBJ1-5, with D maybe TRBD1 (5 bases). The CDR3 consists of 14 residues. V gave up 7 bases and J gave up 2 bases, with 12 bases separating them. The CDR3 nucleotides are TGTGCCAGCACCCGGGGCGGAGGCAATCAGCCCCAGCATTTT. Translation gives CASTRGGGNQPQHF.

By share, this clonotype ranks as medium-sized. The rearrangement links TRBV7-2 to TRBJ2-1; D is uncertain. Per the germline V gene, CDR1 is SGHTA and CDR2 is FQGNSA. The CDR3 extends over 13 amino acids. Deletions cut 5 bases from V and 0 bases from J, with 5 bases between. The CDR3 DNA is TGTGCCAGCAGCGGTAGCTCCTACAATGAGCAGTTCTTC. Translating it yields CASSGSSYNEQFF.

In its sample, this clonotype is medium-sized. CDR3 in amino acids: CASSDRGLNTGELFF. CDR3 DNA: TGTGCCAGCAGTGACAGGGGGCTAAACACCGGGGAGCTGTTTTTT. V gene TRBV6-4 combines with J gene TRBJ2-2, with TRBD1 matching 7 bases. Germline V lookup: CDR1 MRHNA, CDR2 SNTAGT. J lost 2 bases, V lost 2 bases, and 2 bases had no gene match. The CDR3 is 15 amino acids.

In this sample, this clonotype is medium-sized. This chain links TRBV6-5 with TRBJ2-7; the match to TRBD1 covers 7 bases. This CDR3 is 14 amino acids long. Trimming took 6 bases from V and 6 from J; bases not matched to a gene: 11. Germline V lookup: CDR1 MNHEY, CDR2 SVGAGI. CDR3 nucleotide sequence: TGTGCCAGCAGACCCCTGACAGGGCGGATCGAGCAGTACTTC. Protein: CASRPLTGRIEQYF.

This clonotype has at least ten counts. This chain uses TRBV30 with TRBJ1-2, with TRBD1 matching 9 bases. Looked up from germline, CDR1 is GTSNPN and CDR2 is SVGIG (reference sequence). This CDR3 region has 16 residues. With 2 bases clipped from V and 2 bases from J, the junction kept 9 bases outside the gene matches. This CDR3 reads CAWSSRPGQGNYGYTF. Written as DNA, the CDR3 is TGTGCCTGGAGTTCCCGACCGGGACAGGGCAACTATGGCTACACCTTC.

This clonotype was detected only a few times. The chain links TRBV5-1 to TRBJ2-2; possibly TRBD1 or TRBD2 for D (5 bases each). V lost 4 bases to trimming and J lost 5 bases, with 24 bases between them. Germline lookup yields CDR1 SGHRS and CDR2 YFSETQ. This CDR3 is 18 amino acids long. The CDR3 DNA sequence: TGCGCCAGCAGCGGGAAGGGACGTACCCTCCCGAGTACCGGGGAGCTGTTTTTT. Encoded protein: CASSGKGRTLPSTGELFF.

V usage is TRBV3-1 and J usage is TRBJ1-2; D uncertain. Trimming removed 3 bases at V and 5 bases at J, with 4 bases between. This CDR3 spans 11 amino acids. Germline CDR1 reads LGHDT; CDR2 reads YNNKEL (reference sequence). CDR3 amino acids: CASSQGYGYTF. The CDR3 DNA reads as TGTGCCAGCAGCCAGGGATATGGCTACACCTTC.

This clonotype is termed medium-sized. The chain employs TRBV5-4 and TRBJ2-5; 7 nucleotides line up with TRBD2. This CDR3 has 13 residues. Germline trimming cut 4 bases from V and 1 base from J; bases unmatched to any gene: 1. The germline V gene has CDR1 SGHNT and CDR2 YYREEE (reference sequence). CDR3 region: CASSLAAQETQYF. The CDR3 region has the DNA TGTGCCAGCAGCCTAGCGGCCCAAGAGACCCAGTACTTC.

This clonotype rates as medium-sized. V is TRBV7-9 and J is TRBJ2-7; D perhaps matches TRBD1 (5 bases). V shed 6 bases and J shed 7 bases, with 13 bases lying between them. CDR1 SEHNR and CDR2 FQNEAQ come from the germline V gene (reference sequence). CDR3 length: 12 amino acids. Here the CDR3 reads CASSSGGAEQYF. The CDR3 DNA is TGTGCCAGCAGTAGTGGTGGGGCAGAGCAGTACTTC.

This clonotype has at least ten counts. The chain couples TRBV20-1 to TRBJ2-5; 13 positions agree with TRBD2. The CDR3 is made up of 18 amino acids. Per the germline V gene, CDR1 is DFQATT and CDR2 is SNEGSKA (reference sequence). V was clipped by 0 bases and J by 0 bases; unmatched bases: 7. CDR3 loop: CSAREGTSGDLYQETQYF. In nucleotides, the CDR3 is TGCAGTGCTAGAGAGGGGACTAGCGGGGATCTGTACCAAGAGACCCAGTACTTC.

By its share, this clonotype is medium-sized. This sequence joins TRBV27 and TRBJ1-2; no definite D call. Germline V gene data show CDR1 as MNHEY and CDR2 as SMNVEV (reference sequence). This CDR3 spans 16 amino acids. Between the trimmed V and J ends, which lost 1 base and 2 bases, there was a span of 14 bases. This CDR3 reads CASSLFFNSKNYGYTF. As DNA, the CDR3 is TGTGCCAGCAGTTTATTTTTTAACAGCAAGAACTATGGCTACACCTTC.

The gene calls are TRBV12-3 or TRBV12-4 and TRBJ1-1, with 8 bases lining up with TRBD1. The CDR3 is made up of 13 amino acids. With 3 bases clipped from V and 6 bases from J, the junction kept 3 bases outside the gene matches. CDR3 sequence reads: CASSFQGAAEAFF. In DNA form, the CDR3 reads TGTGCCAGCAGTTTTCAGGGGGCCGCTGAAGCTTTCTTT.